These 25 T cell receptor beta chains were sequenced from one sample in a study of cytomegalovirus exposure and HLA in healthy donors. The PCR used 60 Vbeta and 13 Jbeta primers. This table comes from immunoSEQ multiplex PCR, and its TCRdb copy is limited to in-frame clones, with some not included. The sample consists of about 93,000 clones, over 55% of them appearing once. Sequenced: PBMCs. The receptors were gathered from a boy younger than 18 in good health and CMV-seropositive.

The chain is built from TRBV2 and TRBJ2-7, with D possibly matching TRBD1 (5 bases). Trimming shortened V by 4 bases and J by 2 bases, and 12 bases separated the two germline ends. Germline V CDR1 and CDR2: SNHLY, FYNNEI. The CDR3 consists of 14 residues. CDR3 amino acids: CASSVRQGAYEQYF. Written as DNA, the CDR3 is TGTGCCAGCAGTGTCCGACAAGGGGCCTACGAGCAGTACTTC.

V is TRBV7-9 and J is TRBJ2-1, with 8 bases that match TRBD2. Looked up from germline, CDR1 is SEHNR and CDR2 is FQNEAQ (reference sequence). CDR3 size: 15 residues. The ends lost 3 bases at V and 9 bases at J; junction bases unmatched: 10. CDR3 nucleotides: TGTGCCAGCAGCTTCCTGGCGGGAGGAGGGAGTGAGCAGTTCTTC. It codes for CASSFLAGGGSEQFF. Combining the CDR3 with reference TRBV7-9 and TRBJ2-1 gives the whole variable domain DTGVSQNPRHKITKRGQNVTFRCDPISEHNRLYWYRQTLGQGPEFLTYFQNEAQLEKSRLLSDRFSAERPKGSFSTLEIQRTEQGDSAMYLCASSFLAGGGSEQFFGPGTRLTVL.

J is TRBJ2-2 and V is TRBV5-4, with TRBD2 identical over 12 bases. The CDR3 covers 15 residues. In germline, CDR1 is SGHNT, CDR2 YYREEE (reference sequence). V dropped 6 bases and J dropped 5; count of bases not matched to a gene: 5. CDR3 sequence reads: CASNSLAGGTGELFF. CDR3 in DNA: TGTGCCAGCAATTCCCTAGCGGGAGGGACCGGGGAGCTGTTTTTT.

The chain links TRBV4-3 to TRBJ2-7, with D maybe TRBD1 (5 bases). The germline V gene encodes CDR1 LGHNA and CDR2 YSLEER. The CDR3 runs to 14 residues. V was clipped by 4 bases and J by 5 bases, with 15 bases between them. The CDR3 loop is CASSPLGHNDEQYF. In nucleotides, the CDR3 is TGCGCCAGCAGCCCCCTAGGACACAACGACGAGCAGTACTTC.

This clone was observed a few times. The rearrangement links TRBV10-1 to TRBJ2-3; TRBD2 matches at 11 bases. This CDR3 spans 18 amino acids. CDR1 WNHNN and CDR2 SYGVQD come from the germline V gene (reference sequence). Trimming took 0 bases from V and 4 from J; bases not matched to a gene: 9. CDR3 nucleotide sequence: TGCGCCAGCAGTGAGTCTACACTAGCGGGAGTGGAGGCAGATACGCAGTATTTT. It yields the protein CASSESTLAGVEADTQYF.

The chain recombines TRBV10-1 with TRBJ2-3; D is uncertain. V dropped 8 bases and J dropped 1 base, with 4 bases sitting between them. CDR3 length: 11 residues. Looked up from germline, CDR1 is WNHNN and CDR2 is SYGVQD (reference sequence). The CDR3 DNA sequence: TGCGCCAGCCCTTGCACAGATACGCAGTATTTT. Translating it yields CASPCTDTQYF.

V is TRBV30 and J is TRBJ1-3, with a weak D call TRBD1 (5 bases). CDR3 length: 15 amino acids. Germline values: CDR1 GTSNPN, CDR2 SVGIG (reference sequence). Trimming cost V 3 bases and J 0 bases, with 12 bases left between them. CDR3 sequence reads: CAWRLGVSSGNTIYF. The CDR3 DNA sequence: TGTGCCTGGAGGCTAGGGGTGAGCTCTGGAAACACCATATATTTT. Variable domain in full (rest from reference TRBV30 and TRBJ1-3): SQTIHQWPATLVQPVGSPLSLECTVEGTSNPNLYWYRQAAGRGLQLLFYSVGIGQISSEVPQNLSASRPQDRQFILSSKKLLLSDSGFYLCAWRLGVSSGNTIYFGEGSWLTVV.

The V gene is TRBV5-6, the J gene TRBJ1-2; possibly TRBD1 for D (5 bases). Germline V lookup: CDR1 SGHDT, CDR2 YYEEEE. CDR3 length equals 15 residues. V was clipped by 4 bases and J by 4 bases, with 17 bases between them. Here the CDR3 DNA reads TGTGCCAGCAGCCCCGTAAGGGGAGGGCTCTATGGCTACACCTTC. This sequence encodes CASSPVRGGLYGYTF.

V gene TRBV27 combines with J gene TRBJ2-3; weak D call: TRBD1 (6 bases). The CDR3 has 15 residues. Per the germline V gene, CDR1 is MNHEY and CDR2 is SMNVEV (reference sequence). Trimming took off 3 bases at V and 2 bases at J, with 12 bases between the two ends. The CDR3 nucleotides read TGTGCCAGCAGTTTCTACAGGGCCACCACAGATACGCAGTATTTT. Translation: CASSFYRATTDTQYF.

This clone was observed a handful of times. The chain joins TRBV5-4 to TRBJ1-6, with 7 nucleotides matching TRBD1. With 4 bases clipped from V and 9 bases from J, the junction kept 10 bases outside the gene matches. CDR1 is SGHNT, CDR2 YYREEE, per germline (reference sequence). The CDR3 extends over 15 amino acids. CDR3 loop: CASSQSDRVISPLHF. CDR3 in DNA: TGTGCCAGCAGCCAGAGCGACAGGGTTATTTCACCCCTCCACTTT.

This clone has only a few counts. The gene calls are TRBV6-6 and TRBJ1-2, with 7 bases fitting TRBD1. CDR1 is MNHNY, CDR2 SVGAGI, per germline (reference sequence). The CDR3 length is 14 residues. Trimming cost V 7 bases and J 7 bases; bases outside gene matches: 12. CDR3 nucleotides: TGTGCCAGCACCAATCAAGACAGGGCGGGTGGCTACACCTTC. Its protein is CASTNQDRAGGYTF.

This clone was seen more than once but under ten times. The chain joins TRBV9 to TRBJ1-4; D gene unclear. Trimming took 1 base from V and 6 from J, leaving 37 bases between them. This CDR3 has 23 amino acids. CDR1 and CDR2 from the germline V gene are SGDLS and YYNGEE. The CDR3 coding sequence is TGTGCCAGCAGCGTATTTGATGAGAAAGAAGCGCGTAGCTACTCGGGTTGGGATGAAAAACTGTTTTTT. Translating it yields CASSVFDEKEARSYSGWDEKLFF.

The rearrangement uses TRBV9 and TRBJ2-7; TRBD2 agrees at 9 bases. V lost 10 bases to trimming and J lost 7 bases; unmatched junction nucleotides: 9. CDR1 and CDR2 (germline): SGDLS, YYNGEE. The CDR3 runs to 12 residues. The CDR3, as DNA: TGTGCCTCCGGGACTAGCAGGGGGGAGCAGTACTTC. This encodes CASGTSRGEQYF.

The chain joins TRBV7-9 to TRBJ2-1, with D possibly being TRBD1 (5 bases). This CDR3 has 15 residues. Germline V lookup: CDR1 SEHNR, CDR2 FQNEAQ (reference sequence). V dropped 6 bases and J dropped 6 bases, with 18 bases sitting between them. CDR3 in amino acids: CASRDLTDPSNEQFF. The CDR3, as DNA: TGTGCCAGCAGGGACCTGACAGACCCTTCCAATGAGCAGTTCTTC.

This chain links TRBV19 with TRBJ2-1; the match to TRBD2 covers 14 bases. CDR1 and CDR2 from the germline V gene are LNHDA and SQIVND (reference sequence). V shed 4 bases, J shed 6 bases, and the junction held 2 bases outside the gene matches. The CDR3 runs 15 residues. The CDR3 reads CASSRTSGGLNEQFF. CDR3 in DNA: TGTGCCAGTAGTAGGACTAGCGGGGGGCTCAATGAGCAGTTCTTC.

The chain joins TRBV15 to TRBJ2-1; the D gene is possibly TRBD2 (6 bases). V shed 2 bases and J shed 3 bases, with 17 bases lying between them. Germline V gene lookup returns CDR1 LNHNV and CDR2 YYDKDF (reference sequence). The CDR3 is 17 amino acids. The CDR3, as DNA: TGTGCCACCAGCAGATTAGCTCGGGGAGGTAGCTACAATGAGCAGTTCTTC. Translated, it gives CATSRLARGGSYNEQFF.

CDR3 region: CASSLGYTGSPEQYF. For the CDR3, the DNA is TGCGCCAGCAGCTTGGGGTACACAGGGTCCCCCGAGCAGTACTTC. The chain couples TRBV5-1 to TRBJ2-7; maybe TRBD1 (6 bases). V shed 0 bases and J shed 6 bases, with 16 bases lying between them. This CDR3 has 15 residues. Germline-derived CDR1 and CDR2 are SGHRS and YFSETQ.

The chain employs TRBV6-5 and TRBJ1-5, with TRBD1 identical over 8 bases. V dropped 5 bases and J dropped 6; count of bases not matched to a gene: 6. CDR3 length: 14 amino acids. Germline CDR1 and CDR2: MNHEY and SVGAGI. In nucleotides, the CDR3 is TGTGCCAGCAGTCAACAGGGGGTCGGTCAGCCCCAGCATTTT. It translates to CASSQQGVGQPQHF.

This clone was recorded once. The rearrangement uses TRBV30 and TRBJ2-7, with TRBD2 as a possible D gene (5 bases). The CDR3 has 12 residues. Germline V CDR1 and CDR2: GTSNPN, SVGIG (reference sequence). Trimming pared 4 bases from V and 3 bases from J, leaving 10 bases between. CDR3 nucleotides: TGTGCCTGGACCCGAGGGCGCTACGAGCAGTACTTC. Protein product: CAWTRGRYEQYF.

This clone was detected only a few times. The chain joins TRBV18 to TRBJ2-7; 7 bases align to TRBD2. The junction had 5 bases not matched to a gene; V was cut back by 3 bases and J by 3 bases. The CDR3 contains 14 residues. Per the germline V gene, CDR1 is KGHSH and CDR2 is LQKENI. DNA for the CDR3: TGTGCCAGCTCACCCAGCGGGATTAACTACGAGCAGTACTTC. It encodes CASSPSGINYEQYF.

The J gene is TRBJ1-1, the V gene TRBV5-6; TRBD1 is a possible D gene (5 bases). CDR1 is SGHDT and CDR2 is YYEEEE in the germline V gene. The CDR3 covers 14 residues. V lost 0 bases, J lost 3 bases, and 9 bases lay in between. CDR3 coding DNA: TGTGCCAGCAGCTTGGTTGGGGGGGACACTGAAGCTTTCTTT. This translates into CASSLVGGDTEAFF.

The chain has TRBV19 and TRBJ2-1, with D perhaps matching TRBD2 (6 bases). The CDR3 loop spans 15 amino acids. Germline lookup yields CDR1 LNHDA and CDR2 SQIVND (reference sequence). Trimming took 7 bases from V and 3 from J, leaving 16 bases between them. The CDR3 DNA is TGTGCCAGTAAAAGAGCGGGTGTTGGCTACAATGAGCAGTTCTTC. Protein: CASKRAGVGYNEQFF.

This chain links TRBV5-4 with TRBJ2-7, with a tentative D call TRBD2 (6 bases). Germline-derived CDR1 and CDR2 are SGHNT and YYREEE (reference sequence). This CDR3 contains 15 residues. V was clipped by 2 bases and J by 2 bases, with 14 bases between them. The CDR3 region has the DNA TGTGCCAGCAGCTTCGGGGGAGAAATAACCTACGAGCAGTACTTC. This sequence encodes CASSFGGEITYEQYF.

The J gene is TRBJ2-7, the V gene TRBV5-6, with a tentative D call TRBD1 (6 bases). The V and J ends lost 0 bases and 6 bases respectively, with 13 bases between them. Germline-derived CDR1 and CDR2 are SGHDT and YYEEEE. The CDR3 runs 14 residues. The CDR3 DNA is TGTGCCAGCAGCTTGGAACAGGGAATAGGCGAGCAGTACTTC. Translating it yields CASSLEQGIGEQYF.

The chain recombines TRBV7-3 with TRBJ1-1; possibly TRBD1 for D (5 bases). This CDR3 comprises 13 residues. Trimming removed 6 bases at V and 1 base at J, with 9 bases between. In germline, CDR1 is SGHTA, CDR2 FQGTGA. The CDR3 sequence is CASSQQENTEAFF. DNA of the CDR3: TGTGCCAGCAGTCAACAGGAGAACACTGAAGCTTTCTTT.